This T cell receptor (beta chain) was sequenced for a study of blood T cell repertoires in COVID-19. At the level of the study: Whether acute or convalescent, the COVID-19 samples came from the United States, Italy and Spain. T cells, B-cell-depleted T cells, or PBMCs provided the cDNA or gDNA that served as material.

In the original processing: Researchers report that nucleated cell counts were estimated from reference gene primer amplification. The table came from immunoSEQ multiplex PCR; TCRdb's copy has only in-frame clones and leaves some out. Clone size and V and J calls were adopted from that table, with D and trimming inferred from the DNA. The table includes approximately 150,000 clones, approximately 91% detected once. Looked up from germline, CDR1 is MNHEY and CDR2 is SVGAGI. The germline V and J ends were trimmed by 4 bases and 0 bases, with 4 bases remaining between them. The CDR3 length is 13 residues.

The sample was peripheral blood. The receptor's source is a man aged 18 to 29 with COVID-19, enrolled during active disease. The rearrangement links TRBV6-5 to TRBJ1-5; D gene uncertain. The CDR3 here is CASSFSSNQPQHF. The DNA for the CDR3 is TGTGCCAGCAGTTTTAGTAGCAATCAGCCCCAGCATTTT.